This section outlines one T cell receptor (beta chain) sequence together with its context. The clone's antigen remains unknown. No per-base quality is available; no much larger clone lies one base away. The High Capacity cDNA Reverse Transcription Kit was used to reverse transcribe all of the isolated RNA, meaning that expressed TCRB transcripts were what got sequenced. Naive, central memory and regulatory T cell samples underwent deep immunoSEQ sequencing, averaging around 4 million total reads per sample. Sorted cells were lysed in RLT buffer, and RNA was extracted using DNase-treated RNeasy Micro or Mini kits according to cell number. Each cell subset was processed separately to prevent cross-contamination, with patient and healthy donor samples processed together. TCRB sequences were amplified from cDNA with the immunoSEQ multiplex PCR, producing 87-bp fragments spanning the CDR3 region. Amplicons were sequenced on the Illumina HiSeq platform. The source study handled its data this way. Synthetic template baselines were used to correct PCR bias computationally, reads within Hamming distance 2 were collapsed together, and singletons that could not be merged were discarded. By aligning reads against IMGT, V, D and J genes, CDR3 length, and insertions or deletions at six rearrangement sites were assigned. Within each subset, clonotype counts were normalized to sorted cell number, and only after that were true diversity and Gini coefficients computed with the tcR R package. The overlap coefficient, calculated on TCRB nucleotide sequences, was used to quantify repertoire sharing. In its TCRdb copy, this immuneACCESS table keeps in-frame sequences only and misses some clones. Where compared with another copy, unresolved V genes explain less than half of these, and the others have no known cause. D and trimming come from the DNA, and the V and J calls and clone size come from that table. The sample profile shows around 250,000 clones; about 26% of them were found once. The leading ten clones occupy 4% of the sample.

From each donor, a single peripheral blood sample of around 120 mL on average was drawn into heparinised tubes. A BD FACSAria II and a panel including CD45RO, CCR7, CD25, CD127, CD95 and CD27 were used to sort naive, central memory, regulatory and stem cell-like memory CD4+ T cells. All sorted populations exceeded 95% purity. PBMCs were separated immediately by Lymphoprep density gradient centrifugation and were stained directly, without being cultured. To minimize batch effects, samples were stained and sorted in pairs, one healthy donor with one patient per experiment. The data were taken from a study of beta chain features in type 1 diabetes (dated by TCRdb to 2017 to 2018). In the study overall: No differences in mean age, gender distribution, total cell number or subset yield were found between patients and healthy donors. Across all samples, some 110,000,000 sorted cells were examined, and cell number per subset correlated strongly with RNA yield. In the study, recently diagnosed type 1 diabetes patients and matched healthy donors were compared on the TCRB repertoires of their sorted circulating CD4+ T cell subsets. Naive and central memory subsets were obtained from all 30 or so donors, but regulatory and stem cell-like memory subsets were isolated from only 8 patients and 8 healthy donors.

CDR1 SGHTA and CDR2 FQGNSA were looked up in the germline V gene. The CDR3 measures 12 amino acids from cysteine to phenylalanine. This entry keeps only the CDR3 DNA: 36 bases, framed from base 1. The V end gives up 5 bases and the J end 7 bases, leaving 4 bases in the junction not matched to a gene. Results and caveats for the whole study, not just this receptor: Naive, central memory and regulatory TCRB repertoires appeared to be more similar among patients than among healthy donors. HLA sub-analyses involved small numbers of individuals, so any influence of HLA type on TCRB rearrangement remained unresolved. In all four CD4+ subsets, TCRB CDR3 length was moderately but significantly shorter in type 1 diabetes patients. Shorter templates might have been favored by PCR, but patient and control samples were amplified and corrected together, so both groups would have been affected equally by any skew. Fewer insertions and more nucleotide deletions at VDJ recombination sites were observed in patients with type 1 diabetes, implying thymic rearrangement abnormalities. Because cDNA was sequenced instead of genomic DNA, activated cells with high expression could be over-represented, although the groups did not differ in activation or CD3 levels.

Sequencing was carried out using central memory CD4+ T cells from blood. The rearranged chain carries TRBV7-2 and TRBJ1-2, and TRBD1 matches 7 of the central bases. This TCR derives from a man aged 25 to 40 in good health. The nucleotides read TGTGCCAGCAGCGACAGGGTTTTTGGCTACACCTTC. Its protein reads: CASSDRVFGYTF.